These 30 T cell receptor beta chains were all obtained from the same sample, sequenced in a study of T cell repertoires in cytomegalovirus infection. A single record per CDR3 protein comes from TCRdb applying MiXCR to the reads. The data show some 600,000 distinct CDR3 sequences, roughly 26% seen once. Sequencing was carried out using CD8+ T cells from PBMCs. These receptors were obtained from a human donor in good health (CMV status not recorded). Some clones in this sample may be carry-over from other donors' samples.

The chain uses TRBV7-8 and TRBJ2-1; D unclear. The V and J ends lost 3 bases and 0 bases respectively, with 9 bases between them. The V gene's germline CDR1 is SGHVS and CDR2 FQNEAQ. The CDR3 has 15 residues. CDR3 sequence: CASSFAATSYNEQFF. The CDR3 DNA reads TGTGCCAGCAGCTTCGCGGCGACCTCCTACAATGAGCAGTTCTTC.

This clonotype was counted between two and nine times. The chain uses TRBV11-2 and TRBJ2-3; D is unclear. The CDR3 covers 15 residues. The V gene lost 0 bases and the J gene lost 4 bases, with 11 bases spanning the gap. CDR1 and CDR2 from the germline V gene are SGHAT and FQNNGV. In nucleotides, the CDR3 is TGTGCCAGCAGCTTAGATCGGTTAATGGCAGATACGCAGTATTTT. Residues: CASSLDRLMADTQYF. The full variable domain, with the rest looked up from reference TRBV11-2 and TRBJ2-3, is EAGVAQSPRYKIIEKRQSVAFWCNPISGHATLYWYQQILGQGPKLLIQFQNNGVVDDSQLPKDRFSAERLKGVDSTLKIQPAKLEDSAVYLCASSLDRLMADTQYFGPGTRLTVL.

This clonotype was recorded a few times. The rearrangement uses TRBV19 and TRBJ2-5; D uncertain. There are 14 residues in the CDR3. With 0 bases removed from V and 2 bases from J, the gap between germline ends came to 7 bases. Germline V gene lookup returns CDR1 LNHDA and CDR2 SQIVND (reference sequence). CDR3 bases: TGTGCCAGTAGTATAGAGGGGATGCAAGAGACCCAGTACTTC. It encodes CASSIEGMQETQYF.

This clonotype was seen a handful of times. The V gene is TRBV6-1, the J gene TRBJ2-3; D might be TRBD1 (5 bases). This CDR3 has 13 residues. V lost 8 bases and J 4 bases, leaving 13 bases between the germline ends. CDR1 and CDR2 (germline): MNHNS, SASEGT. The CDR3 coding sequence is TGTGCCAGCTTGAGCCAGGGTGCAGATACGCAGTATTTT. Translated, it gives CASLSQGADTQYF.

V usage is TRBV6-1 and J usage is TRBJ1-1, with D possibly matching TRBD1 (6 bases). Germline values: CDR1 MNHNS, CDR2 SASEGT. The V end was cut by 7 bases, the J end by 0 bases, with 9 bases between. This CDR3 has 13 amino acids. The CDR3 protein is CASNGQMNTEAFF. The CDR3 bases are TGTGCCAGCAATGGACAGATGAACACTGAAGCTTTCTTT.

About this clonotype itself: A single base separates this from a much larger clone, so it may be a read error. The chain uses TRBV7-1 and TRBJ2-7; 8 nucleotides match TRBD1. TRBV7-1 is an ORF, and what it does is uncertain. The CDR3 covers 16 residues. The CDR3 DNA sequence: TGTGTCAGCAGCCCACCCCGACAGGGGATGAGCTACGAGCAGTACTTC. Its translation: CVSSPPRQGMSYEQYF.

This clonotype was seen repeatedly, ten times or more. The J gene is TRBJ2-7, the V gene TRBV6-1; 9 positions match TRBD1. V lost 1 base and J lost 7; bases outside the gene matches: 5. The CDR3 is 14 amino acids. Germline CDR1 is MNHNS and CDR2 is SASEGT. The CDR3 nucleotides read TGTGCCAGCAGTGAAGTCGGACAGGGGTCAGAGCAGTACGTC. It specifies CASSEVGQGSEQYV.

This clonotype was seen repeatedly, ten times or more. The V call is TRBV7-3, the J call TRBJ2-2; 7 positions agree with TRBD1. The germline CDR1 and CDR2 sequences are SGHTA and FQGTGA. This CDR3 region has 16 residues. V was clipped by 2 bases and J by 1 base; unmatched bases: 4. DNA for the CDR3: TGTGCCAGCAGCTTACCGGCAGGGGGGAACACCGGGGAGCTGTTTTTT. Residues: CASSLPAGGNTGELFF.

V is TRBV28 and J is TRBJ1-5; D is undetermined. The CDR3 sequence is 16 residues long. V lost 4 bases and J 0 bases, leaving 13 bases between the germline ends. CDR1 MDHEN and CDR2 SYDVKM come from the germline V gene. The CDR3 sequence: CASSSPRGLSNQPQHF. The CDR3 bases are TGTGCCAGCAGTTCCCCGCGAGGCCTTAGCAATCAGCCCCAGCATTTT.

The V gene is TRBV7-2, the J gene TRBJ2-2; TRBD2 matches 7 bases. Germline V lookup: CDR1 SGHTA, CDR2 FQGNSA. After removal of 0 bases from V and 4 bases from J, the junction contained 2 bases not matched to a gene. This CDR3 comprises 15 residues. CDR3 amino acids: CASSLAGGGTGELFF. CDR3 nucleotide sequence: TGTGCCAGCAGCTTAGCGGGGGGGGGCACCGGGGAGCTGTTTTTT.

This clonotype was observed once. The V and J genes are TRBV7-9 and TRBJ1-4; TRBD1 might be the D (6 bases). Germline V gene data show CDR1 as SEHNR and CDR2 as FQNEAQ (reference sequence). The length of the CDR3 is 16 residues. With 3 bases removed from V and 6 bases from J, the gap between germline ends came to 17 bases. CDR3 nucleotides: TGTGCCAGCAGCTTCATTTTAAGAAGGGGGGATGAAAAACTGTTTTTT. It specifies CASSFILRRGDEKLFF.

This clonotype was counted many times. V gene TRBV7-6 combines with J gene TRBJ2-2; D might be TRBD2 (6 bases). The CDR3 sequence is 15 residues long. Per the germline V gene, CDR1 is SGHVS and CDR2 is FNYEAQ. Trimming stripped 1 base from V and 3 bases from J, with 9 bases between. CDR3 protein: CASSLDQRDTGELFF. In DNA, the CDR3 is TGTGCCAGCAGCTTAGATCAGCGGGACACCGGGGAGCTGTTTTTT. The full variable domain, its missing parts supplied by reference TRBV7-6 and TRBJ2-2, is GAGVSQSPRYKVTKRGQDVALRCDPISGHVSLYWYRQALGQGPEFLTYFNYEAQQDKSGLPNDRFSAERPEGSISTLTIQRTEQRDSAMYRCASSLDQRDTGELFFGEGSRLTVL.

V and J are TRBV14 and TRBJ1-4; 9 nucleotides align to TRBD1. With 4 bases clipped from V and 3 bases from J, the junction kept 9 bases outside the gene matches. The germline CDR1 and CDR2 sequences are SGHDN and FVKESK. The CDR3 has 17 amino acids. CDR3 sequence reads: CASSLEGQGASNEKLFF. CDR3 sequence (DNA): TGTGCCAGCAGCCTCGAGGGACAGGGAGCGTCTAATGAAAAACTGTTTTTT. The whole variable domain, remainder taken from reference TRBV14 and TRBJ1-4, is EAGVTQFPSHSVIEKGQTVTLRCDPISGHDNLYWYRRVMGKEIKFLLHFVKESKQDESGMPNNRFLAERTGGTYSTLKVQPAELEDSGVYFCASSLEGQGASNEKLFFGSGTQLSVL.

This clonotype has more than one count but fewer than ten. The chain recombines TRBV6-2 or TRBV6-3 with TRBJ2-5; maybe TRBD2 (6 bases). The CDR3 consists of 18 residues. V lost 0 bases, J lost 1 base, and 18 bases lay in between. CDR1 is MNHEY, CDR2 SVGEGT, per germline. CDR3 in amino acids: CASSYSLIAASTQETQYF. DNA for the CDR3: TGTGCCAGCAGTTACTCCTTAATAGCGGCGTCAACCCAAGAGACCCAGTACTTC.

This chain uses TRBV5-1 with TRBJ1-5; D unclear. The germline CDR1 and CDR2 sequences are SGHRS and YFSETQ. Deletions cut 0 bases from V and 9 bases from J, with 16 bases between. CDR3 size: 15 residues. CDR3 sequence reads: CASSLGASSSTPQHF. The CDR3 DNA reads TGCGCCAGCAGCTTGGGGGCCAGCTCCTCAACGCCCCAGCATTTT.

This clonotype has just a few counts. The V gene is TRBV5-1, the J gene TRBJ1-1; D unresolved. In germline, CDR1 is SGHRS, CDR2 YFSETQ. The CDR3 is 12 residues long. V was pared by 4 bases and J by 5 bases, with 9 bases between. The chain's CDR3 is CASSGEATEAFF. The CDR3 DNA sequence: TGCGCCAGCAGCGGAGAAGCGACTGAAGCTTTCTTT.

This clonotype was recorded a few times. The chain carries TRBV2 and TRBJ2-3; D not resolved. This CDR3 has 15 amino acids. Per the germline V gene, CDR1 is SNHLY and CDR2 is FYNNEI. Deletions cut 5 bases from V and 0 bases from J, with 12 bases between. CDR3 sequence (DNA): TGTGCCAGCAGTCGCGGAGAATCTAGCACAGATACGCAGTATTTT. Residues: CASSRGESSTDTQYF.

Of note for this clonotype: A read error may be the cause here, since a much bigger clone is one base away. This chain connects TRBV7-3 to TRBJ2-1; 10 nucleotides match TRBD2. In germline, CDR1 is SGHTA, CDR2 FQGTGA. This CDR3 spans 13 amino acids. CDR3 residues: CANSHGLAAEQFF. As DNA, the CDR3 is TGTGCCAACAGCCACGGACTAGCGGCTGAGCAGTTCTTC.

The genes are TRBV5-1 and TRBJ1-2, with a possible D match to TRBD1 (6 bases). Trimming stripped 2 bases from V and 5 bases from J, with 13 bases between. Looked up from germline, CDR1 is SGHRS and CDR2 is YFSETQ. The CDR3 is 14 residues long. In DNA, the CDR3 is TGCGCCAGCAGCTTCCGGGCAGGGGAATATGGCTACACCTTC. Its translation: CASSFRAGEYGYTF.

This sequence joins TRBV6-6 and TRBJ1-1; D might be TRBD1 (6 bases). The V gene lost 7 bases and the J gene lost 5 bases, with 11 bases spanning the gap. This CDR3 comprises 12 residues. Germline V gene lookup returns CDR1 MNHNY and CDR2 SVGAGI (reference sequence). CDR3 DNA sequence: TGTGCCAGCATACAAAGGGGGACTGAAGCTTTCTTT. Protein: CASIQRGTEAFF.

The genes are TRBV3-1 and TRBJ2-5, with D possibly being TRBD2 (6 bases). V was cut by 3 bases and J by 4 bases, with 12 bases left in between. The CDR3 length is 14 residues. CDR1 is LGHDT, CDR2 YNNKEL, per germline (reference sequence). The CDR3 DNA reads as TGTGCCAGCAGCCAGGAGGCGGGGCTAGAGACCCAGTACTTC. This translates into CASSQEAGLETQYF.

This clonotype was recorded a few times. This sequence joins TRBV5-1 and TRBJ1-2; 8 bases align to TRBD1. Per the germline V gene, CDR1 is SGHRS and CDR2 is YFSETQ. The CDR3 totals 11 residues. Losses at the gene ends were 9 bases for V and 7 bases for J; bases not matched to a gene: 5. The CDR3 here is CATQGAGGYTF. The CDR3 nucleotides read TGCGCCACCCAGGGGGCAGGTGGCTACACCTTC.

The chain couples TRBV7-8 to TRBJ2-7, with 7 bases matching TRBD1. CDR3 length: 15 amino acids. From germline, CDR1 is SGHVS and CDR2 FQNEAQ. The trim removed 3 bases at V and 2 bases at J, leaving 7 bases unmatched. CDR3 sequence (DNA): TGTGCCAGCAGCTTGACAGGGAATCCCACCTACGAGCAGTACGTC. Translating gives CASSLTGNPTYEQYV.

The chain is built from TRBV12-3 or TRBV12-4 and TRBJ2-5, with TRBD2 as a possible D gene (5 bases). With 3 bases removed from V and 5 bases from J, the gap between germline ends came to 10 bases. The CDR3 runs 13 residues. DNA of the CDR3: TGTGCCAGCAGTTTCCCACGGAGGGAGACCCAGTACTTC. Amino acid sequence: CASSFPRRETQYF.

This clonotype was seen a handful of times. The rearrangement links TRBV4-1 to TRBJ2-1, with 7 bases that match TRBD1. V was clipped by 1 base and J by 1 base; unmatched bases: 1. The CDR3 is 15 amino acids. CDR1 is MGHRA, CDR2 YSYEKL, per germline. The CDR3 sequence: CASSQAGQSYNEQFF. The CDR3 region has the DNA TGCGCCAGCAGCCAAGCGGGACAGTCCTACAATGAGCAGTTCTTC.

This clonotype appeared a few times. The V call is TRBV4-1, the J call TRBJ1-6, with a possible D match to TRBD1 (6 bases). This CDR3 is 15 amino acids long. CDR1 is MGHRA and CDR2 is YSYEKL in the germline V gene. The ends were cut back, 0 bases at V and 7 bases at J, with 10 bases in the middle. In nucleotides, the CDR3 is TGCGCCAGCAGCCAAGATGGGGGGGCGAATTCACCCCTCCACTTT. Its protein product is CASSQDGGANSPLHF.

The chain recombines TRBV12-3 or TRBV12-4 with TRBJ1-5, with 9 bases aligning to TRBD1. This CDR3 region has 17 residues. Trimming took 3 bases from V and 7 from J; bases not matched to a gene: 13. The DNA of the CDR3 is TGTGCCAGCAGTTTTAATCGGGACAGGGAACCACGCCAGCCCCAGCATTTT. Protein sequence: CASSFNRDREPRQPQHF.

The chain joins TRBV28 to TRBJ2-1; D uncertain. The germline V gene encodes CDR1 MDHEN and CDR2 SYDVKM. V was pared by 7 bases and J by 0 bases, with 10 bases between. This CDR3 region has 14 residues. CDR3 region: CASNMLNSYNEQFF. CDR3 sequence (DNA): TGTGCCAGCAATATGCTGAACTCCTACAATGAGCAGTTCTTC.

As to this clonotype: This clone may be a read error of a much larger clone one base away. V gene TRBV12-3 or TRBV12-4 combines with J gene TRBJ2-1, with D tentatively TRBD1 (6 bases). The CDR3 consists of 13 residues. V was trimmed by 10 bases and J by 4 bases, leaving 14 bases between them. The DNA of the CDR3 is TGTGCCAACACCTCGGACAGATACAATGAGCAGTTCTTC. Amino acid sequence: CANTSDRYNEQFF.

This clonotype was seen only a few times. CDR3 region: CASSARDSNQPQHF. For the CDR3, the DNA is TGTGCCAGCAGCGCCAGGGATTCCAATCAGCCCCAGCATTTT. The chain has TRBV9 and TRBJ1-5; perhaps TRBD1 as D (5 bases). Deletions cut 3 bases from V and 3 bases from J, with 10 bases between. Germline V gene sequence: CDR1 SGDLS, CDR2 YYNGEE. The length of the CDR3 is 14 residues. The whole variable domain, remainder taken from reference TRBV9 and TRBJ1-5, is DSGVTQTPKHLITATGQRVTLRCSPRSGDLSVYWYQQSLDQGLQFLIQYYNGEERAKGNILERFSAQQFPDLHSELNLSSLELGDSALYFCASSARDSNQPQHFGDGTRLSIL.